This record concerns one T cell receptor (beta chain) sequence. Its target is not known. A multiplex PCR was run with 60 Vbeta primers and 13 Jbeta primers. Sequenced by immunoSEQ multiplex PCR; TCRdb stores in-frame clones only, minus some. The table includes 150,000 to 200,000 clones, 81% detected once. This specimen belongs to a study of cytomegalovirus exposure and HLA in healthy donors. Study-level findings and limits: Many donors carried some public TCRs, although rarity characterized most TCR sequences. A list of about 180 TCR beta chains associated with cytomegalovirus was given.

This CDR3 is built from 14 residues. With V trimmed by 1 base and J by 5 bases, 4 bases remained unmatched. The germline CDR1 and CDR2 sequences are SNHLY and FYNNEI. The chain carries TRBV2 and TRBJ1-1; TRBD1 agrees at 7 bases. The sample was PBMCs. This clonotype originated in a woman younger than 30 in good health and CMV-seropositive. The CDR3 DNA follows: TGTGCCAGCAGTGAAGGGCAGGGGGTTACTGAAGCTTTCTTT. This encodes CASSEGQGVTEAFF.